This T cell receptor beta chain is from a study of T cell repertoires in cytomegalovirus infection. Study context: Public TCR beta signatures marked donors with CMV infection and the matching HLA.

This clonotype was counted between two and nine times. MiXCR was run by TCRdb on the reads, yielding one entry per CDR3 protein. The table records 560,000 or so distinct CDR3 sequences, approximately 15% of them present only once. The V end was cut by 5 bases, the J end by 1 base, with 17 bases between. CDR3 length equals 16 residues. Germline values: CDR1 MNHEY, CDR2 SVGEGT. This receptor was identified in a human donor in good health (CMV status not recorded). Some clones in this sample may be carry-over from other donors' samples. The chain combines TRBV6-2 or TRBV6-3 with TRBJ1-2, with a possible D match to TRBD1 (5 bases). The sample was CD8+ T cells from PBMCs. This CDR3 is CASSAGLVGVNYGYTF. The CDR3 DNA reads as TGTGCCAGCAGTGCGGGACTTGTGGGGGTTAACTATGGCTACACCTTC.